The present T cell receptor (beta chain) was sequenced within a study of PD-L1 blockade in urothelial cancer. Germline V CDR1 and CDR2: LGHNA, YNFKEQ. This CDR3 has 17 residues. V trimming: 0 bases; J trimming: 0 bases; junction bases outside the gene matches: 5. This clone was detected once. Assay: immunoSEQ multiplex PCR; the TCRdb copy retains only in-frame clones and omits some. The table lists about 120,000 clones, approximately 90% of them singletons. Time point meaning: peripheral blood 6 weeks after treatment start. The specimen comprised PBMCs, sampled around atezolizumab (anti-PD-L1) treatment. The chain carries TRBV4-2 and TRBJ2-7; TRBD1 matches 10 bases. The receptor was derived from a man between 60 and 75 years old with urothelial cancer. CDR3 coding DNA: TGTGCCAGCAGCCAAGAAGGGACAGGGGTTCTCTCCTACGAGCAGTACTTC. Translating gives CASSQEGTGVLSYEQYF.